The 7 T cell receptor beta chains below come from one sample, sequenced in a study of response to subunit inactivated influenza vaccine. MiXCR, run by TCRdb on the RT-PCR reads, gives a single entry per CDR3 protein. This sample has fewer than 700,000 distinct CDR3 sequences; 13% occur once, and the top ten carry 10% to 15%. The specimen was PBMCs from blood, collected 40 to 50 days after vaccination. The receptors stem from a man aged 50 or older who received an inactivated influenza vaccine.

This clonotype was counted at least ten times. The chain couples TRBV6-2 or TRBV6-3 to TRBJ2-2, with D unclear. From germline, CDR1 is MNHEY and CDR2 SVGEGT. Trimming took off 6 bases at V and 4 bases at J, with 3 bases between the two ends. The CDR3 spans 11 residues. For the CDR3, the DNA is TGTGCCAGCAGCCGCACCGGGGAGCTGTTTTTT. Its protein is CASSRTGELFF.

This chain joins TRBV24-1 and TRBJ1-1; no definite D call. The CDR3 runs 13 residues. The V end lost 2 bases, the J end lost 6 bases, and 9 bases lay between the germline ends. Germline V lookup: CDR1 KGHDR, CDR2 SFDVKD. In nucleotides, the CDR3 is TGTGCCACCAGTGATTCTGGGAGAGCTGAAGCTTTCTTT. This gives the protein CATSDSGRAEAFF.

Ten or more counts support this clonotype. The genes are TRBV19 and TRBJ2-3; unclear D gene. The CDR3 totals 14 residues. Germline V gives CDR1 LNHDA, CDR2 SQIVND (reference sequence). Between the trimmed V and J ends, which lost 1 base and 2 bases, there was a span of 7 bases. The CDR3 nucleotides are TGTGCCAGTAGTATAGGCACTGTCACAGATACGCAGTATTTT. Its protein product is CASSIGTVTDTQYF.

V usage is TRBV20-1 and J usage is TRBJ2-3; 10 bases map to TRBD2. Germline V gives CDR1 DFQATT, CDR2 SNEGSKA (reference sequence). The CDR3 contains 17 residues. Unmatched junction bases numbered 14, after V lost 5 bases and J lost 3 bases. DNA of the CDR3: TGCAGTGCTGGAGGCCAGTCTTTAGCGGGAGGAACAGATACGCAGTATTTT. This sequence encodes CSAGGQSLAGGTDTQYF.

There are a few counts of this clonotype. The chain employs TRBV6-5 and TRBJ2-3; D call uncertain. CDR1 MNHEY and CDR2 SVGAGI come from the germline V gene. With 0 bases removed from V and 4 bases from J, the gap between germline ends came to 8 bases. This CDR3 comprises 14 residues. CDR3 sequence (DNA): TGTGCCAGCAGTTACTCGACTGAGGCAGATACGCAGTATTTT. It codes for CASSYSTEADTQYF.

In DNA form, the CDR3 reads TGTGCCAGCAGTAACCGGGACGGGGTCTCCTACGAGCAGTACTTC. This gives the protein CASSNRDGVSYEQYF. The chain combines TRBV6-5 with TRBJ2-7; possibly TRBD1 or TRBD2 for D (5 bases each). The CDR3 extends over 15 amino acids. V lost 5 bases and J 0 bases, leaving 14 bases between the germline ends. Germline V CDR1 and CDR2: MNHEY, SVGAGI.

This clonotype was found a few times. The genes are TRBV20-1 and TRBJ2-7, with 8 bases matching TRBD1. Germline values: CDR1 DFQATT, CDR2 SNEGSKA (reference sequence). The trim removed 5 bases at V and 2 bases at J, leaving 5 bases unmatched. The length of the CDR3 is 13 residues. CDR3 bases: TGCAGTGCTGGACAGGGTCCGGCCTACGAGCAGTACTTC. It translates to CSAGQGPAYEQYF.